This T cell receptor beta chain was profiled in a study of T cell changes during pregnancy in multiple sclerosis. This clone was seen a single time. Trimming took 0 bases from V and 7 from J, leaving 20 bases between them. Germline V lookup: CDR1 LNHDA, CDR2 SQIVND (reference sequence). The CDR3 consists of 17 residues. TCRdb keeps only in-frame clones here, not all; method: immunoSEQ multiplex PCR. The sample yields 45,000 to 65,000 clones, around 94% seen once. This chain connects TRBV19 to TRBJ2-3, with D uncertain. The sample was CD8+ T cells from peripheral blood mononuclear cells, taken in the third trimester of pregnancy. This sequence was found in a female donor with multiple sclerosis, enrolled in a pregnancy study. The chain's CDR3 is CASSIDQEGEVFHTQYF. The CDR3 DNA reads TGTGCCAGTAGTATAGATCAAGAAGGAGAAGTTTTTCATACGCAGTATTTT.